This T cell receptor (beta chain) was retrieved from a study of T cell changes during pregnancy in multiple sclerosis. Profiling relied on immunoSEQ multiplex PCR, and the TCRdb table lists in-frame clones only, not all of them. This sample carries approximately 89,000 clones, about 95% of them seen once, and the ten largest clones take more than 2%. This specimen was peripheral blood, taken in the third trimester of pregnancy. This TCR derives from a female donor with multiple sclerosis, enrolled in a pregnancy study.

The CDR3 DNA reads TGTGCCAGCAGTGAAGCCGGGACAGGGGCTCAGCCCCAGCATTTT. Translated, it gives CASSEAGTGAQPQHF. The chain couples TRBV6-1 to TRBJ1-5; 10 bases match TRBD1. CDR1 is MNHNS and CDR2 is SASEGT in the germline V gene. The CDR3 extends over 15 amino acids. J was trimmed by 6 bases and V by 0 bases; bases with no gene match: 2.